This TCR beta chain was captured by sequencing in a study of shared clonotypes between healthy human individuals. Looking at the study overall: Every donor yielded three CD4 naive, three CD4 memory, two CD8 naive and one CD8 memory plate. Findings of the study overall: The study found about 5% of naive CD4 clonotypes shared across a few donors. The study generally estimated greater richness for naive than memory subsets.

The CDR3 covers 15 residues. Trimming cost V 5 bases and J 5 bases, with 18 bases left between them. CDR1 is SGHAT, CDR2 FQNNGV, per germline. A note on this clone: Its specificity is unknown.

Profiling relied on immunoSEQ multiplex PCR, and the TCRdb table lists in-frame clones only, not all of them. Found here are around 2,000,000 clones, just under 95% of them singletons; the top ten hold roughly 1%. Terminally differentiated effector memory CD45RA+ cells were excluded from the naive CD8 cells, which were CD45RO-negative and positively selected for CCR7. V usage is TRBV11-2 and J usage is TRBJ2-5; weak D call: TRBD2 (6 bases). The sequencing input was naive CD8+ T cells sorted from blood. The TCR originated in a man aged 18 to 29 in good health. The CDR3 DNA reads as TGTGCCAGCAGCCCCGGAGGGCTCTTTAGGGAGACCCAGTACTTC. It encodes CASSPGGLFRETQYF. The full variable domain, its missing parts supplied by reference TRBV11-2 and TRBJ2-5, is EAGVAQSPRYKIIEKRQSVAFWCNPISGHATLYWYQQILGQGPKLLIQFQNNGVVDDSQLPKDRFSAERLKGVDSTLKIQPAKLEDSAVYLCASSPGGLFRETQYFGPGTRLLVL.